This T cell receptor beta chain was sequenced for a study of T cells in Graves' hyperthyroidism and ophthalmopathy. Study at large: It was at initial diagnosis, before any treatment, that peripheral blood was collected.

The TCR beta CDR3 regions underwent amplification using RNA transcripts as the source. First-round RT-PCR targeting the TCR CDR3 was performed with the HTBI primer set. TCRdb re-called the multiplex PCR reads through MiXCR, storing one row per CDR3 protein. The sample yields roughly 500,000 distinct CDR3 sequences, 22% seen once. This clonotype was observed at least ten times. Sequencing was done on a sample of blood. The source is a woman aged 70-85 years with Graves' ophthalmopathy.

In DNA form, the CDR3 reads TGTGCCAGCAGCGGTACAGTACGGAATACGCAGTATTTT. Its translation is CASSGTVRNTQYF. The chain recombines TRBV28 with TRBJ2-3; no firm D call. From germline, CDR1 is MDHEN and CDR2 SYDVKM. The CDR3 sequence is 13 residues long. The V gene lost 6 bases and the J gene lost 7 bases, with 14 bases spanning the gap.